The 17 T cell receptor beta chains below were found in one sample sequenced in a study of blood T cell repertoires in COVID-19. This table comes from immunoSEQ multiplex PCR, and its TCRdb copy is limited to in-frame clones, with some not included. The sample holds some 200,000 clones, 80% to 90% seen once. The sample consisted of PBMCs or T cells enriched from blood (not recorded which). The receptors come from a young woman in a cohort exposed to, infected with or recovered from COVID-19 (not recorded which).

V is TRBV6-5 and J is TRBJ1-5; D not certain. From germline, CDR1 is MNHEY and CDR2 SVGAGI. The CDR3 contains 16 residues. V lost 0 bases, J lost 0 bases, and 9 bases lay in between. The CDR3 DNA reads TGTGCCAGCAGTTACTCTAGGCCAGGTAGCAATCAGCCCCAGCATTTT. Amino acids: CASSYSRPGSNQPQHF.

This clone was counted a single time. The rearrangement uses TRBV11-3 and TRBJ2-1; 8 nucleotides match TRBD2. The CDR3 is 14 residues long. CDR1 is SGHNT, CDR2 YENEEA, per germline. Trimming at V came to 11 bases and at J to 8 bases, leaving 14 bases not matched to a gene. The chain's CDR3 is CAASSGSDPDEQFF. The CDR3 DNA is TGTGCCGCCTCAAGCGGGAGTGACCCGGATGAGCAGTTCTTC. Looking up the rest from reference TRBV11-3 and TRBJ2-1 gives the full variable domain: EAGVVQSPRYKIIEKKQPVAFWCNPISGHNTLYWYLQNLGQGPELLIRYENEEAVDDSQLPKDRFSAERLKGVDSTLKIQPAELGDSAVYLCAASSGSDPDEQFFGPGTRLTVL.

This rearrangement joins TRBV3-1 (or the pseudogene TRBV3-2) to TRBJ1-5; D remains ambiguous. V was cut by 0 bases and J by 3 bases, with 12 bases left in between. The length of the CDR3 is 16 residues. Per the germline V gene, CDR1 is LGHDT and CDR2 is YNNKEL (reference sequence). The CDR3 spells CASSQDSPNNNQPQHF. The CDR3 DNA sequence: TGTGCCAGCAGCCAAGATTCTCCGAACAACAATCAGCCCCAGCATTTT.

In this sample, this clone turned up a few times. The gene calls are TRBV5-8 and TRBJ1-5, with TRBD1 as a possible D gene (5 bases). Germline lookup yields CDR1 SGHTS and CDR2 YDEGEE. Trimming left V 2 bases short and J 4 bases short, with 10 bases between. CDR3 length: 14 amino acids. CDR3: CASSFAQDNQPQHF. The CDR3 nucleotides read TGTGCCAGCAGCTTCGCACAGGATAATCAGCCCCAGCATTTT. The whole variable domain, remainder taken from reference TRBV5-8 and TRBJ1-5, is EAGVTQSPTHLIKTRGQQATLRCSPISGHTSVYWYQQALGLGLQFLLWYDEGEERNRGNFPPRFSGRQFPNYSSELNVNALELEDSALYLCASSFAQDNQPQHFGDGTRLSIL.

The CDR3 region is CASIYTPGLAGNEQFF. The CDR3 coding sequence is TGTGCCAGCATTTACACCCCGGGACTAGCGGGCAATGAGCAGTTCTTC. V is TRBV7-9 and J is TRBJ2-1; 12 nucleotides align to TRBD2. CDR3 length: 16 residues. Trimming cost V 7 bases and J 6 bases; bases outside gene matches: 10. Germline V gene data show CDR1 as SEHNR and CDR2 as FQNEAQ (reference sequence).

CDR3 sequence reads: CASSARGFLASTNEKLFF. CDR3 in DNA: TGTGCCAGCAGTGCCAGGGGATTCCTAGCTTCAACTAATGAAAAACTGTTTTTT. V gene TRBV6-1 combines with J gene TRBJ1-4; D perhaps matches TRBD1 (6 bases). The germline V gene has CDR1 MNHNS and CDR2 SASEGT. CDR3 length: 18 amino acids. Trimming shortened V by 4 bases and J by 0 bases, and 18 bases separated the two germline ends.

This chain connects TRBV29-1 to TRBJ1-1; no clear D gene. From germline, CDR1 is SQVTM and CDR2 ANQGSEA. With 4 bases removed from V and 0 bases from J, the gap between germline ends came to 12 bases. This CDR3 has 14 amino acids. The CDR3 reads CSVVSSVLNTEAFF. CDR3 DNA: TGCAGCGTTGTTTCGTCTGTATTGAACACTGAAGCTTTCTTT.

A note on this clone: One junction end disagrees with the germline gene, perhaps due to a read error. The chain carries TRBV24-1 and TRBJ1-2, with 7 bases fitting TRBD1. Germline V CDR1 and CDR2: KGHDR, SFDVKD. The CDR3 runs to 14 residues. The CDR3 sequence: CATSDRRQGYDYTF. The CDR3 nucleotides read TGTGCCACCAGTGACCGCCGACAGGGCTATGACTACACCTTC.

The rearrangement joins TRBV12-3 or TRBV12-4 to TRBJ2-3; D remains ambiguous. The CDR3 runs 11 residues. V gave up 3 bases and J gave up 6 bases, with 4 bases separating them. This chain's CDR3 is CASSFEDTQYF. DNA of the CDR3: TGTGCCAGCAGTTTCGAGGATACGCAGTATTTT.

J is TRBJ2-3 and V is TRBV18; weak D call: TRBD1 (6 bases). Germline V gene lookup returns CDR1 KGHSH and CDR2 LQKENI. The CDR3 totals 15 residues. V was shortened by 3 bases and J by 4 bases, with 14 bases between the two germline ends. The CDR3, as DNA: TGTGCCAGCTCACCTTTACAGGGATTCGCAGATACGCAGTATTTT. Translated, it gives CASSPLQGFADTQYF.

The CDR3 DNA reads as TGTGCCAGCGGGTCGGAGGGGGCATTCTATGGCTACACCTTC. Its protein is CASGSEGAFYGYTF. The chain links TRBV6-5 to TRBJ1-2; TRBD1 matches at 7 bases. The J segment lost 4 bases and the V segment lost 8 bases, leaving 10 bases of the junction unmatched. The CDR3 runs to 14 residues. CDR1 MNHEY and CDR2 SVGAGI come from the germline V gene.

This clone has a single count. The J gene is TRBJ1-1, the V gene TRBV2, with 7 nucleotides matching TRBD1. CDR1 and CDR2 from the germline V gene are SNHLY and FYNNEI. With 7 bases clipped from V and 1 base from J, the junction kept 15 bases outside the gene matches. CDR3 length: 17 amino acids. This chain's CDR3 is CASNLRVVGGPNTEAFF. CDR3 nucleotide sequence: TGTGCCAGCAACCTCCGGGTTGTAGGGGGCCCGAACACTGAAGCTTTCTTT. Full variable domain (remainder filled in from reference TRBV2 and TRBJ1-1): EPEVTQTPSHQVTQMGQEVILRCVPISNHLYFYWYRQILGQKVEFLVSFYNNEISEKSEIFDDQFSVERPDGSNFTLKIRSTKLEDSAMYFCASNLRVVGGPNTEAFFGQGTRLTVV.

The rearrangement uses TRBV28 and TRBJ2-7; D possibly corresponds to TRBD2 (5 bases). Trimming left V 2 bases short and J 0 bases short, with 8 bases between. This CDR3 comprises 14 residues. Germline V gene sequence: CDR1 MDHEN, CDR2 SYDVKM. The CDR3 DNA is TGTGCCAGCAGTTTACCTCTAGCCTCCTACGAGCAGTACTTC. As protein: CASSLPLASYEQYF.

The CDR3 sequence: CATSDSIAQVEKLFF. CDR3 coding DNA: TGTGCCACCAGTGATTCCATCGCTCAGGTTGAAAAACTGTTTTTT. The chain employs TRBV24-1 and TRBJ1-4; D call uncertain. Trimming removed 2 bases at V and 7 bases at J, with 13 bases between. The CDR3 contains 15 residues. Germline V CDR1 and CDR2: KGHDR, SFDVKD.

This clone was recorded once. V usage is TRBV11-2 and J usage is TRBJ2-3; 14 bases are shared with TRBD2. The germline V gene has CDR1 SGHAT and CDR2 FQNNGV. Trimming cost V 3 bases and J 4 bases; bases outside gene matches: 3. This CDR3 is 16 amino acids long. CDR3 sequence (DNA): TGTGCCAGCAGCTTGACTAGCGGGGGGGCTTCAGATACGCAGTATTTT. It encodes CASSLTSGGASDTQYF.

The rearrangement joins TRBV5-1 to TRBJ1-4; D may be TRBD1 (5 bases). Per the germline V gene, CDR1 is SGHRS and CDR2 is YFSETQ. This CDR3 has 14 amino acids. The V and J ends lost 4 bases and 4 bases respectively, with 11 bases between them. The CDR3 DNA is TGCGCCAGCAGCCGCGACAGATTTAATGAAAAACTGTTTTTT. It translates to CASSRDRFNEKLFF.

This chain's CDR3 is CASSGQGAGQPQHF. In DNA, the CDR3 is TGTGCCAGCAGCGGACAGGGGGCCGGTCAGCCCCAGCATTTT. The chain couples TRBV9 to TRBJ1-5, with 10 bases fitting TRBD1. The germline V gene has CDR1 SGDLS and CDR2 YYNGEE. The J segment lost 6 bases and the V segment lost 3 bases, leaving 3 bases of the junction unmatched. The CDR3 is 14 residues long.